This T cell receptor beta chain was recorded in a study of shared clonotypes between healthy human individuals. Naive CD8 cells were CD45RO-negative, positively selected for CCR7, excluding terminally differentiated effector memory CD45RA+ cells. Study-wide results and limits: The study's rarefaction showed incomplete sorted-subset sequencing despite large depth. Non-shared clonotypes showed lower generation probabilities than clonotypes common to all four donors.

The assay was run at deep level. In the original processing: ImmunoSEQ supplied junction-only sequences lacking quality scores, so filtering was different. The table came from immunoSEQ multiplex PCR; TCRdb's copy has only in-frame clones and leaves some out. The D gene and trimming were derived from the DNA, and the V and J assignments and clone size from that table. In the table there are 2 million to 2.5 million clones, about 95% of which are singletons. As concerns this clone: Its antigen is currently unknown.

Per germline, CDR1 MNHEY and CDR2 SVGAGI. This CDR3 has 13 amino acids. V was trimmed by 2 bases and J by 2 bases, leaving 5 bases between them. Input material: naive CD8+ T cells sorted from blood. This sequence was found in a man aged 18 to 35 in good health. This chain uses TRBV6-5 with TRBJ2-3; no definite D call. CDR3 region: CASSYDNTDTQYF. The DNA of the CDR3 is TGTGCCAGCAGTTACGACAACACAGATACGCAGTATTTT.